The 24 T cell receptor beta chains below come from one sample, sequenced in a study of OX40 agonist ivuxolimab in advanced cancers. Sequencing used immunoSEQ multiplex PCR; TCRdb keeps in-frame clones, though not all of them. The sample has over 50,000 clones, roughly 90% seen once. The sequenced sample was CD4+ or CD8+ T cells sorted from blood, obtained in a trial of the OX40 agonist ivuxolimab. These receptors were collected from an adult with an advanced solid tumor such as melanoma, head and neck, liver or kidney cancer.

Only one count was recorded for this clone. V usage is TRBV6-5 and J usage is TRBJ1-3; no clear D gene. Germline loops: CDR1 MNHEY, CDR2 SVGAGI. V was trimmed by 4 bases and J by 3 bases, leaving 10 bases between them. The CDR3 spans 14 residues. This CDR3 is CASSWGEGGNTIYF. The CDR3, as DNA: TGTGCCAGCAGTTGGGGAGAGGGTGGAAACACCATATATTTT.

This clone came up once. The J gene is TRBJ2-6, the V gene TRBV30; 8 bases map to TRBD1. V shed 8 bases and J 3 bases; nucleotides not matched to a gene: 3. Germline loops: CDR1 GTSNPN, CDR2 SVGIG (reference sequence). This CDR3 is built from 13 residues. The CDR3 DNA reads TGTGCCGGACAGGGAAGTGGGGCCAACGTCCTGACTTTC. This encodes CAGQGSGANVLTF.

The chain recombines TRBV19 with TRBJ1-4, with D uncertain. Trimming left V 7 bases short and J 10 bases short, with 22 bases between. Germline CDR1 is LNHDA and CDR2 is SQIVND (reference sequence). This CDR3 is 15 amino acids long. The CDR3 loop is CASKPVEQTAGKLFF. The CDR3 DNA follows: TGTGCCAGTAAACCCGTCGAGCAAACGGCCGGAAAACTGTTTTTT.

The chain employs TRBV7-3 and TRBJ1-2, with D perhaps TRBD1 (5 bases). V dropped 2 bases and J dropped 0 bases, with 10 bases sitting between them. This CDR3 spans 15 amino acids. Looked up from germline, CDR1 is SGHTA and CDR2 is FQGTGA. The DNA of the CDR3 is TGTGCCAGCAGCTTAGGACACGGAACTAACTATGGCTACACCTTC. This sequence encodes CASSLGHGTNYGYTF.

V usage is TRBV10-2 and J usage is TRBJ2-7; either TRBD1 or TRBD2 may fit D (5 bases each). Deletions cut 6 bases from V and 4 bases from J, with 13 bases between. This CDR3 spans 13 amino acids. Germline V CDR1 and CDR2: WSHSY, SAAADI. The CDR3 sequence: CASRASGGYEQYF. Written as DNA, the CDR3 is TGCGCCAGCAGGGCAAGTGGGGGATACGAGCAGTACTTC.

Points on this clone: Other nucleotide sequences from this sample produce the same CDR3. The chain combines TRBV19 with TRBJ1-2; 8 nucleotides line up with TRBD1. CDR3 length: 16 residues. From germline, CDR1 is LNHDA and CDR2 SQIVND (reference sequence). The junction had 15 bases not matched to a gene; V was cut back by 8 bases and J by 4 bases. CDR3 sequence reads: CASSGATGTGSYGYTF. The CDR3 nucleotides read TGTGCCAGTTCGGGTGCGACCGGGACAGGATCCTATGGCTACACCTTC.

The V gene is TRBV5-1, the J gene TRBJ1-1; 8 bases line up with TRBD1. Germline V lookup: CDR1 SGHRS, CDR2 YFSETQ. After removal of 4 bases from V and 1 base from J, the junction contained 3 bases not matched to a gene. There are 14 residues in the CDR3. Here the CDR3 DNA reads TGCGCCAGCAGCCGAACAGGGGGGAACACTGAAGCTTTCTTT. This gives the protein CASSRTGGNTEAFF. The variable domain in full, completed from reference TRBV5-1 and TRBJ1-1, reads KAGVTQTPRYLIKTRGQQVTLSCSPISGHRSVSWYQQTPGQGLQFLFEYFSETQRNKGNFPGRFSGRQFSNSRSEMNVSTLELGDSALYLCASSRTGGNTEAFFGQGTRLTVV.

The CDR3 DNA is TGTGCCAGCAGTTCCGACAGGGACTACTACGAGCAGTACTTC. It specifies CASSSDRDYYEQYF. The chain combines TRBV28 with TRBJ2-7, with D perhaps given as TRBD1 or TRBD2 (7 bases each). The CDR3 is 14 residues long. Germline V gene sequence: CDR1 MDHEN, CDR2 SYDVKM. Trimming shortened V by 4 bases and J by 3 bases, and 13 bases separated the two germline ends.

The chain has TRBV5-1 and TRBJ2-5; TRBD1 matches 10 bases. The germline V gene encodes CDR1 SGHRS and CDR2 YFSETQ. The CDR3 runs to 15 residues. V was clipped by 4 bases and J by 2 bases; unmatched bases: 5. CDR3 residues: CASSPGTGVQETQYF. Written as DNA, the CDR3 is TGCGCCAGCAGCCCCGGGACAGGGGTACAAGAGACCCAGTACTTC.

This clone was seen more than once but under ten times. The chain combines TRBV6-4 with TRBJ1-2, with 7 bases identical to TRBD1. Trimming removed 5 bases from V and 3 bases from J; junction bases left unmatched: 9. CDR1 and CDR2 (germline): MRHNA, SNTAGT. CDR3 length: 15 residues. The CDR3 loop is CASSRHQGGDYGYTF. CDR3 coding DNA: TGTGCCAGCAGTCGACACCAGGGGGGAGACTATGGCTACACCTTC.

The chain links TRBV2 to TRBJ1-3; 9 bases align to TRBD1. The V segment lost 4 bases and the J segment 3 bases; nucleotides outside the gene matches: 4. The CDR3 covers 15 residues. Germline V gene lookup returns CDR1 SNHLY and CDR2 FYNNEI. The CDR3 sequence: CASSGQGGLGNTIYF. CDR3 coding DNA: TGTGCCAGCAGTGGACAGGGGGGTCTTGGAAACACCATATATTTT.

V usage is TRBV7-3 and J usage is TRBJ2-5; possibly TRBD2 for D (6 bases). The ends were cut back, 4 bases at V and 5 bases at J, with 17 bases in the middle. Germline V gene lookup returns CDR1 SGHTA and CDR2 FQGTGA. This CDR3 region has 15 residues. The CDR3 loop reads CASSSGTVEGETQYF. For the CDR3, the DNA is TGTGCCAGCAGCTCCGGGACTGTAGAAGGGGAGACCCAGTACTTC.

V is TRBV10-3 and J is TRBJ1-1; no firm D call. Looked up from germline, CDR1 is ENHRY and CDR2 is SYGVKD. CDR3 length: 14 residues. With 6 bases removed from V and 2 bases from J, the gap between germline ends came to 13 bases. CDR3 DNA: TGTGCCATCAGCCCCCTGAAGTCCAACACTGAAGCTTTCTTT. Amino acids: CAISPLKSNTEAFF.

The chain couples TRBV27 to TRBJ2-7; 7 bases fit TRBD1. This CDR3 has 16 amino acids. The germline V gene has CDR1 MNHEY and CDR2 SMNVEV (reference sequence). V trimming: 1 base; J trimming: 2 bases; junction bases outside the gene matches: 8. The DNA of the CDR3 is TGTGCCAGCAGTTTATATCCCGGACAGGTGGCCTACGAGCAGTACTTC. Protein: CASSLYPGQVAYEQYF.

This chain connects TRBV20-1 to TRBJ1-1, with D maybe TRBD1 (6 bases). The CDR3 has 11 residues. V lost 5 bases, J lost 4 bases, and 8 bases lay in between. CDR1 is DFQATT, CDR2 SNEGSKA, per germline (reference sequence). Written as DNA, the CDR3 is TGCAGTGCTTCAGGGGTCACTGAAGCTTTCTTT. Translation: CSASGVTEAFF.

The chain uses TRBV5-6 and TRBJ2-7; 7 bases map to TRBD1. J gave up 5 bases and V 1 base, and 12 bases lay outside the gene matches. Germline assignment: CDR1 SGHDT and CDR2 YYEEEE. The CDR3 has 16 amino acids. CDR3 bases: TGTGCCAGCAGCTTGACAGGGGCGCTAAAGTACCACGAGCAGTACTTC. Translated, it gives CASSLTGALKYHEQYF. Variable domain in full (rest from reference TRBV5-6 and TRBJ2-7): DAGVTQSPTHLIKTRGQQVTLRCSPKSGHDTVSWYQQALGQGPQFIFQYYEEEERQRGNFPDRFSGHQFPNYSSELNVNALLLGDSALYLCASSLTGALKYHEQYFGPGTRLTVT.

This clone was counted only a few times. The chain links TRBV7-2 to TRBJ2-6; 8 bases line up with TRBD2. This CDR3 is built from 16 residues. Germline CDR1 reads SGHTA; CDR2 reads FQGNSA. The trim removed 2 bases at V and 2 bases at J, leaving 2 bases unmatched. CDR3: CASSLSGGAGANVLTF. CDR3 nucleotides: TGTGCCAGCAGCTTATCCGGGGGGGCTGGGGCCAACGTCCTGACTTTC. Supplemented by reference TRBV7-2 and TRBJ2-6, the full variable domain reads GAGVSQSPSNKVTEKGKDVELRCDPISGHTALYWYRQSLGQGLEFLIYFQGNSAPDKSGLPSDRFSAERTGGSVSTLTIQRTQQEDSAVYLCASSLSGGAGANVLTFGAGSRLTVL.

The V call is TRBV6-5, the J call TRBJ1-2, with 7 bases identical to TRBD1. J was trimmed by 5 bases and V by 5 bases; bases with no gene match: 5. There are 13 residues in the CDR3. Germline V gene sequence: CDR1 MNHEY, CDR2 SVGAGI. CDR3: CASSADRAYGYTF. CDR3 bases: TGTGCCAGCAGTGCTGACAGGGCGTATGGCTACACCTTC.

V is TRBV6-5 and J is TRBJ1-5; D unresolved. CDR1 and CDR2 (germline): MNHEY, SVGAGI. The CDR3 totals 13 residues. Trimming cost V 5 bases and J 7 bases, with 12 bases left between them. The CDR3 here is CASSHRVGQPQHF. CDR3 DNA sequence: TGTGCCAGCAGTCACCGGGTCGGACAGCCCCAGCATTTT.

Note on this clone: The germline gene is not matched at one end of the junction; a read error may be the cause. V usage is TRBV9 and J usage is TRBJ2-2, with 7 bases matching TRBD1. From germline, CDR1 is SGDLS and CDR2 YYNGEE. The CDR3 runs to 14 residues. The CDR3 DNA sequence: TGTGCCAGCAGCGTGACAGGGAACGCCGGGGAGCTGTTTTTT. Translation gives CASSVTGNAGELFF.

The chain joins TRBV6-1 to TRBJ2-4; 7 nucleotides align to TRBD1. This CDR3 spans 22 amino acids. V lost 1 base and J lost 1; bases outside the gene matches: 22. CDR1 MNHNS and CDR2 SASEGT come from the germline V gene. CDR3 nucleotide sequence: TGTGCCAGCAGTGAAGAGGGGCTCGCCGGGACAGCGGTGAAAATGGCCAAAAACATTCAGTACTTC. This translates into CASSEEGLAGTAVKMAKNIQYF.

This clone was seen only a few times. The chain recombines TRBV6-1 with TRBJ1-1; 7 nucleotides match TRBD1. The length of the CDR3 is 12 residues. Germline V lookup: CDR1 MNHNS, CDR2 SASEGT. V lost 10 bases and J lost 5; bases outside the gene matches: 7. CDR3 DNA sequence: TGTGCCACTACAGGGGCGGGGACTGAAGCTTTCTTT. Translating it yields CATTGAGTEAFF.

Only a few counts were recorded for this clone. V and J are TRBV27 and TRBJ2-5; D is perhaps TRBD1 (6 bases). Deletions cut 4 bases from V and 2 bases from J, with 14 bases between. This CDR3 has 15 residues. Germline CDR1 is MNHEY and CDR2 is SMNVEV (reference sequence). The CDR3 region has the DNA TGTGCCAGCAGTTATCTCCGGGGACAACAAGAGACCCAGTACTTC. Protein sequence: CASSYLRGQQETQYF.

This clone showed up just a few times. This chain connects TRBV10-1 to TRBJ2-7; 7 positions agree with TRBD2. V shed 5 bases, J shed 7 bases, and the junction held 2 bases outside the gene matches. The CDR3 loop spans 11 amino acids. Germline CDR1 and CDR2: WNHNN and SYGVQD (reference sequence). The CDR3 reads CASSRAGEQYF. CDR3 DNA sequence: TGCGCCAGCAGTCGAGCGGGGGAGCAGTACTTC.